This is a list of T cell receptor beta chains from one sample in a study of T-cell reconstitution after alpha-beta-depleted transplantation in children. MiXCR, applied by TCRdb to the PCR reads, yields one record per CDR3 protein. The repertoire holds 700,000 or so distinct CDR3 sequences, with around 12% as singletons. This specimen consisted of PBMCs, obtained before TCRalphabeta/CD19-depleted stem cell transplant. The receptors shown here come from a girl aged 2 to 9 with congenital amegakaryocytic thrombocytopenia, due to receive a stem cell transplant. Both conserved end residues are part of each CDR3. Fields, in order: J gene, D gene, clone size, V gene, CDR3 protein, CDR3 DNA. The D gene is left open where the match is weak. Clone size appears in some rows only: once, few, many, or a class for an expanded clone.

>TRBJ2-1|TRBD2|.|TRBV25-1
CASSELSPASGSHEQFF
TGTGCCAGCAGTGAATTGTCCCCCGCTAGCGGGAGCCATGAGCAGTTCTTC
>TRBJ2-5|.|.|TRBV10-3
CAIWAGPPRETQYF
TGTGCCATCTGGGCAGGGCCCCCACGGGAGACCCAGTACTTC
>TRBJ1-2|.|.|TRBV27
CASSLLPGDGYTF
TGTGCCAGCAGTTTATTACCAGGGGACGGCTACACCTTC
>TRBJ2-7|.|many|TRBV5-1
CASRRSGDYYEQYF
TGCGCCAGCAGGAGGTCAGGGGATTACTACGAGCAGTACTTC
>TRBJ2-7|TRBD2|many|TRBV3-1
CASTAPGGYEQYF
TGTGCCAGCACTGCGCCGGGAGGCTACGAGCAGTACTTC
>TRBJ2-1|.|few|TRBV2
CASKGPFSYNEQFF
TGTGCCAGCAAGGGACCGTTCTCCTACAATGAGCAGTTCTTC
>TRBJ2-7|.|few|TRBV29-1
CSVGDSVDLSYEQYF
TGCAGCGTTGGAGATAGTGTTGATCTCTCCTACGAGCAGTACTTC
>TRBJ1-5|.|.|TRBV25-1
CASSPGAGDGQPQHF
TGTGCCAGCAGTCCAGGCGCAGGAGATGGGCAGCCCCAGCATTTT
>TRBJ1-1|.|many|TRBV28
CASSPRMRGGSTEAFF
TGTGCCAGCAGTCCAAGAATGCGGGGAGGAAGCACTGAAGCTTTCTTT
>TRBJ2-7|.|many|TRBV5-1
CASSLAAGSYEQYF
TGTGCCAGCAGCTTGGCGGCAGGGAGCTACGAGCAGTACTTC
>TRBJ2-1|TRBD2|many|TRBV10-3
CATLVGAGEHNEQFF
TGTGCCACCCTCGTAGGAGCGGGAGAACACAATGAGCAGTTCTTC
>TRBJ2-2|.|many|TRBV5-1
CASSLPPGGTGELFF
TGCGCCAGCAGCTTACCCCCCGGGGGCACCGGGGAGCTGTTTTTT
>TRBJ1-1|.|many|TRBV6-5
CASSYVETSTEAFF
TGTGCCAGCAGTTATGTCGAGACGAGTACTGAAGCTTTCTTT
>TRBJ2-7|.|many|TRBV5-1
CASSLALPWVDEQYF
TGCGCCAGCAGCTTGGCCCTTCCCTGGGTGGACGAGCAGTACTTC
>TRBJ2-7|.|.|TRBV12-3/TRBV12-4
CASSLGSQIVYEQYF
TGTGCCAGCAGTTTAGGGTCTCAGATTGTCTACGAGCAGTACTTC
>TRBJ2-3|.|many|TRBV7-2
CASSFDQDTDTQYF
TGTGCCAGCAGCTTCGACCAAGACACAGATACGCAGTATTTT
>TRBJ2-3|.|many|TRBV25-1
CASSEFTPGDTQYF
TGTGCCAGCAGTGAATTTACCCCTGGAGATACGCAGTATTTT
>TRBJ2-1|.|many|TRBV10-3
CAITKEVGQGFDEQFF
TGTGCCATCACTAAGGAGGTAGGGCAGGGGTTCGATGAGCAGTTCTTC
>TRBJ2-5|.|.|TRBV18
CASSPPVTAQETQYF
TGTGCCAGCTCACCGCCAGTGACAGCCCAAGAGACCCAGTACTTC
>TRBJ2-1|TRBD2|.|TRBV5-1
CASSLGLAEINEQFF
TGCGCCAGCAGCTTGGGTCTAGCGGAGATAAATGAGCAGTTCTTC
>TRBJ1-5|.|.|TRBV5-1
CASSPDRGQPQHF
TGCGCCAGCAGCCCGGACCGAGGGCAGCCCCAGCATTTT
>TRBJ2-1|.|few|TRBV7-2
CASDFPGTPQYNEQFF
TGTGCCAGCGACTTCCCCGGGACGCCGCAGTACAATGAGCAGTTCTTC
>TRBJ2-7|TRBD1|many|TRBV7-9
CASSSPGTGVSYEQYF
TGTGCCAGCAGCTCTCCCGGGACAGGGGTCTCCTACGAGCAGTACTTC
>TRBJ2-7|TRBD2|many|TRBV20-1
CSARAGTSGLDEQYF
TGCAGTGCTAGAGCCGGGACTAGCGGCCTAGACGAGCAGTACTTC
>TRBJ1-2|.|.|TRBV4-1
CASSQDRRQPYGYTF
TGCGCCAGCAGCCAAGACCGGCGACAGCCATATGGCTACACCTTC
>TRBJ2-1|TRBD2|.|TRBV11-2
CASSHGLAGGGEQFF
TGTGCCAGCAGCCATGGACTAGCGGGAGGGGGTGAGCAGTTCTTC
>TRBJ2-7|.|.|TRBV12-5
CASGLAYFGRPNEQYF
TGTGCTAGTGGTTTGGCCTACTTCGGACGCCCGAACGAGCAGTACTTC
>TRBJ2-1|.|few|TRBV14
CASSQALYKYNEQFF
TGTGCCAGCAGCCAAGCCCTCTACAAGTACAATGAGCAGTTCTTC
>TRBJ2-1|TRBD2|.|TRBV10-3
CAISESKGLAGFINEQFF
TGTGCCATCAGTGAGTCTAAGGGACTAGCGGGATTTATTAATGAGCAGTTCTTC
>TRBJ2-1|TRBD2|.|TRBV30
CAWSDPTSGATPYNEQFF
TGTGCCTGGAGTGATCCAACTAGCGGGGCAACGCCCTACAATGAGCAGTTCTTC
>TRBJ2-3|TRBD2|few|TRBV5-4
CAGKVAGRTDTQYF
TGTGCCGGGAAAGTAGCGGGCCGCACAGATACGCAGTATTTT
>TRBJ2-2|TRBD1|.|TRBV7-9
CASSSSGQGPGELFF
TGTGCCAGCAGCTCATCGGGACAGGGGCCCGGGGAGCTGTTTTTT
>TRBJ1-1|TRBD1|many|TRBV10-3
CAIGTGTRGEAFF
TGTGCCATCGGGACAGGCACTCGGGGTGAAGCTTTCTTT
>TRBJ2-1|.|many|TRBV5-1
CASSLGGGMNEQFF
TGCGCCAGCAGCTTGGGTGGCGGGATGAATGAGCAGTTCTTC
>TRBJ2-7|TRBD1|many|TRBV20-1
CSARDYPRGQTYEQYF
TGCAGTGCTAGAGATTATCCCCGGGGACAGACCTACGAGCAGTACTTC
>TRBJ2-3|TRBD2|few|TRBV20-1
CSATSGGGDTQYF
TGCAGTGCTACTAGCGGGGGCGGCGATACGCAGTATTTT
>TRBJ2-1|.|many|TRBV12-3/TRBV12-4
CASSFRGVNYNEQFF
TGTGCCAGCAGTTTCAGGGGGGTCAACTACAATGAGCAGTTCTTC
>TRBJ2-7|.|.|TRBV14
CASSQESNSFCYEQYF
TGTGCCAGCAGCCAAGAGAGTAACAGTTTCTGCTACGAGCAGTACTTC
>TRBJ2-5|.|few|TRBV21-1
CASSKEREETQYF
TGTGCCAGCAGCAAAGAAAGAGAAGAGACCCAGTACTTC
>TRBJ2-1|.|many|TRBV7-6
CASSLDRDNEQFF
TGTGCCAGCAGCTTAGACAGGGACAATGAGCAGTTCTTC
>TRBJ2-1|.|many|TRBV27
CASSPKVPNGEQFF
TGTGCCAGCAGCCCCAAGGTGCCCAATGGTGAGCAGTTCTTC
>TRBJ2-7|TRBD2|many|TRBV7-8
CASSSLAGGYEQYF
TGTGCCAGCAGCTCCCTAGCGGGAGGATACGAGCAGTACTTC